The rows below give T cell receptor beta chains drawn from one sample of a study of chemoradiotherapy in HPV16-positive cancers. Repertoires were generated with immunoSEQ multiplex PCR, while TCRdb's copy carries only in-frame clones and drops some. The sample has 9,500 to 15,000 clones; around nine tenths are singletons. This specimen was blood, taken from a patient who underwent chemoradiotherapy. All receptors derive from a human donor with HPV-associated anogenital cancer. Both conserved end residues are part of each CDR3. A D gene is named only where the DNA matches it firmly. Rows give clone size only sometimes, using once, few, many, or a class for an expanded clone.

d_call,j_call,clone_size,v_call,cdr3_aa
TRBD2,TRBJ2-3,once,TRBV18,CASSRGLAGLSDTQYF
TRBD2,TRBJ2-1,.,TRBV2,CASRQPGLAFNEQFF
.,TRBJ1-6,.,TRBV5-1,CASSLGTYYNSPLHF
.,TRBJ1-1,.,TRBV7-3,CASSLYGQYTEAFF
.,TRBJ2-1,.,TRBV11-2,CASTSGGEQFF
.,TRBJ1-6,.,TRBV5-6,CASCLRASNSPLHF
.,TRBJ2-3,once,TRBV21-1,CASSKALRGGRTDTQYF
.,TRBJ1-6,.,TRBV30,CAWSAVDGSPLHF
TRBD2,TRBJ2-2,.,TRBV9,CAGGGENTGELFF
.,TRBJ1-3,.,TRBV29-1,CSVDPADSGNTIYF
.,TRBJ2-3,few,TRBV9,CASSPQRDTQYF
.,TRBJ2-3,.,TRBV29-1,CSVEEGSGTDTQYF
.,TRBJ1-3,.,TRBV30,CAWTRSGNTIYF
TRBD1,TRBJ2-3,.,TRBV29-1,CSVRPTLTGMNTDTQYF
.,TRBJ2-7,.,TRBV7-2,CASSLGPGIPYEQYF
TRBD1,TRBJ2-4,.,TRBV12-5,CASGSPIDRANTKNIQYF
.,TRBJ1-5,.,TRBV7-2,CASSLGAGLNQPQHF
.,TRBJ2-3,.,TRBV11-2,CASSSRGADTQYF
.,TRBJ1-2,.,TRBV5-4,CASGKYSSNNYGYTF
.,TRBJ1-4,.,TRBV6-5,CASRDTGWNEKLFF
TRBD1,TRBJ1-1,.,TRBV5-8,CASNMDRGYTEAFF
TRBD1,TRBJ1-2,.,TRBV15,CATSSTGVVGGYTF
.,TRBJ2-1,.,TRBV4-1,CASSQEKGREQFF
.,TRBJ1-5,.,TRBV21-1,CASNRQGAQGSQPQHF
.,TRBJ2-5,once,TRBV18,CASSPQNRRMETQYF
.,TRBJ2-7,.,TRBV2,CASSDAGAALNEQYF
TRBD1,TRBJ2-2,once,TRBV11-1,CASSSGQGGTGELFF
.,TRBJ1-2,.,TRBV7-6,CASSLRARGREGYGYTF
TRBD1,TRBJ1-3,.,TRBV7-9,CASSLEGGADTIYF
TRBD2,TRBJ2-7,.,TRBV5-8,CASSLTSGDLSYEQYF
TRBD2,TRBJ2-3,.,TRBV5-3,CARSLGAGVTDTQYF
.,TRBJ1-1,.,TRBV7-8,CASSLADRTGITEAFF
.,TRBJ1-6,few,TRBV7-9,CASSLGAGFYNSPLHF
.,TRBJ2-5,few,TRBV2,CASQGTRETQYF
.,TRBJ2-5,.,TRBV14,CASSQSRTQYF
TRBD1,TRBJ1-2,.,TRBV29-1,CSVEGRGQGAHYGYTF
TRBD1,TRBJ2-1,.,TRBV9,CASSAAGQGFNEQFF
TRBD1,TRBJ2-2,.,TRBV6-5,CASSYSDRSYTGELFF
.,TRBJ2-3,.,TRBV7-2,CASSPRQFRPSTDTQYF
.,TRBJ1-5,.,TRBV5-1,CASSPGSGNQPQHF
TRBD2,TRBJ2-5,.,TRBV18,CASSPPERGGVETQYF
TRBD2,TRBJ2-5,once,TRBV5-1,CASSLGAGETQYF
TRBD2,TRBJ2-7,.,TRBV7-9,CASSPETSGVWGEQYF
.,TRBJ1-1,.,TRBV4-2,CASSQDPWVGEAFF
.,TRBJ1-6,.,TRBV30,CAWRQGDLLPLHF
.,TRBJ1-2,.,TRBV7-3,CASSFSTGREDYGYTF
.,TRBJ2-1,.,TRBV4-3,CASSQGSTYNEQFF
.,TRBJ2-5,.,TRBV7-9,CASSLVMGWETQYF
TRBD1,TRBJ2-7,.,TRBV30,CAWKYSGQSSYEQYF
TRBD2,TRBJ2-3,.,TRBV7-3,CASSPSGGRGDTQYF
.,TRBJ2-7,.,TRBV5-1,CASSLGSGYEQYF
TRBD1,TRBJ1-6,.,TRBV14,CASSPDRGSYNSPLHF
TRBD1,TRBJ2-7,.,TRBV5-4,CASSPGQAEFEQYF
TRBD2,TRBJ2-3,.,TRBV7-3,CASSLTQSGGGYTDTQYF
.,TRBJ2-3,few,TRBV11-2,CASSTGAGGGTDTQYF